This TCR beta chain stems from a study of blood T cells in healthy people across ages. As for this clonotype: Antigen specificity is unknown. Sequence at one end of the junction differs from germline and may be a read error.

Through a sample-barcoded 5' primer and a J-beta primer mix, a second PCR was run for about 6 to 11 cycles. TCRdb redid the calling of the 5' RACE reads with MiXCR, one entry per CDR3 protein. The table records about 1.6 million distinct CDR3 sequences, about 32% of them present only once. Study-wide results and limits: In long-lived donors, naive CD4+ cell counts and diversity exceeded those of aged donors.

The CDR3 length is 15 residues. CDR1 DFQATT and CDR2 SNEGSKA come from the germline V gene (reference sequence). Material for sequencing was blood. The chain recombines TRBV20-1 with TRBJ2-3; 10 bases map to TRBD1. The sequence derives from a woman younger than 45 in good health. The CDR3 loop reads CSATKPGQGTDTQYF. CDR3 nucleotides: TGCAGCGCTACTAAACCGGGACAGGGGACAGATACGCAGTATTTT.